These 8 T cell receptor beta chains were all obtained from the same sample, sequenced in a study of T cell repertoires in cytomegalovirus infection. MiXCR, applied by TCRdb to the reads, yields one record per CDR3 protein. The sample yields 150,000 or so distinct CDR3 sequences, around 20% seen once. Input material: PBMCs. The receptors here all came from a human donor in good health (CMV status not recorded). Some clones in this sample may be carry-over from other donors' samples.

This clonotype was seen only a few times. The rearrangement joins TRBV2 to TRBJ1-1, with TRBD1 identical over 10 bases. The CDR3 runs 14 residues. Germline loops: CDR1 SNHLY, CDR2 FYNNEI. V was clipped by 8 bases and J by 5 bases; unmatched bases: 8. The CDR3: CASGGTGVGTEAFF. The DNA of the CDR3 is TGTGCCAGCGGGGGGACAGGGGTGGGTACTGAAGCTTTCTTT. The whole variable domain, remainder taken from reference TRBV2 and TRBJ1-1, is EPEVTQTPSHQVTQMGQEVILRCVPISNHLYFYWYRQILGQKVEFLVSFYNNEISEKSEIFDDQFSVERPDGSNFTLKIRSTKLEDSAMYFCASGGTGVGTEAFFGQGTRLTVV.

This clonotype was observed a handful of times. The chain employs TRBV19 and TRBJ2-1, with 7 bases lining up with TRBD2. Germline assignment: CDR1 LNHDA and CDR2 SQIVND (reference sequence). The length of the CDR3 is 15 residues. The ends lost 10 bases at V and 0 bases at J; junction bases unmatched: 9. The CDR3 bases are TGTGCCACTTCTGGCGGGAGTGTCTCCTACAATGAGCAGTTCTTC. It codes for CATSGGSVSYNEQFF.

This clonotype turned up a few times. The chain couples TRBV20-1 to TRBJ1-1; D is undetermined. This CDR3 contains 11 residues. Trimming shortened V by 1 base and J by 6 bases, and 6 bases separated the two germline ends. Germline V gene lookup returns CDR1 DFQATT and CDR2 SNEGSKA (reference sequence). CDR3 DNA sequence: TGCAGTGCTAGAGGGGCGGCTGAAGCTTTCTTT. This encodes CSARGAAEAFF.

This clonotype was observed a handful of times. The J gene is TRBJ2-3, the V gene TRBV4-3, with no clear D. Germline CDR1 is LGHNA and CDR2 is YSLEER. V was shortened by 0 bases and J by 2 bases, with 12 bases between the two germline ends. The CDR3 length is 16 residues. The CDR3 spells CASSQDEASVTDTQYF. CDR3 bases: TGCGCCAGCAGCCAAGATGAGGCGTCGGTCACAGATACGCAGTATTTT.

This clonotype has at least ten counts. CDR3 loop: CASNKGGAINQPQHF. The CDR3 DNA sequence: TGTGCCAGCAATAAGGGGGGCGCGATCAATCAGCCCCAGCATTTT. The genes are TRBV7-2 and TRBJ1-5; maybe TRBD1 (6 bases). The CDR3 consists of 15 residues. CDR1 and CDR2 (germline): SGHTA, FQGNSA. Trimming removed 7 bases at V and 3 bases at J, with 16 bases between.

This clonotype was detected many times. The chain carries TRBV7-2 and TRBJ1-6; possible D gene TRBD1, 5 bases. Germline V lookup: CDR1 SGHTA, CDR2 FQGNSA. V shed 6 bases and J shed 4 bases, with 19 bases lying between them. The CDR3 runs 17 residues. The CDR3 nucleotides read TGTGCCAGCAGAAACCGACAGACAACCTATTATAATTCACCCCTCCACTTT. Amino acids: CASRNRQTTYYNSPLHF.

This clonotype has ten or more counts. The J gene is TRBJ1-2, the V gene TRBV7-2, with TRBD1 matching over 9 bases. V lost 4 bases, J lost 10 bases, and 16 bases stayed unmatched. Germline CDR1 is SGHTA and CDR2 is FQGNSA. The CDR3 extends over 16 amino acids. CDR3: CASSSRVRTGDHDYTF. The CDR3, as DNA: TGTGCCAGCAGCTCCAGGGTCCGGACAGGGGATCATGACTACACCTTC.

This clonotype has only a few counts. The rearrangement joins TRBV7-3 to TRBJ1-1, with 9 bases lining up with TRBD1. CDR3 size: 15 residues. V was clipped by 5 bases and J by 3 bases; unmatched bases: 7. The germline V gene has CDR1 SGHTA and CDR2 FQGTGA. DNA for the CDR3: TGTGCCAGCAGCCCCCCGGGACAGGGACACACTGAAGCTTTCTTT. Residues: CASSPPGQGHTEAFF.